This is a list of T cell receptor beta chains from one sample in a study of CD8+ T cells in alopecia areata. Clones were read by immunoSEQ multiplex PCR, and TCRdb kept only the in-frame ones, dropping some. The sample records more than 110,000 clones, about 59% being singletons. Sequenced here: CD8+ T cells sorted from blood, sampled at week 4, from a patient treated with tofacitinib. Receptor source: a human donor with alopecia areata. CDR3s include the opening cysteine and the closing phenylalanine or tryptophan. A D gene is named only where the DNA matches it firmly. Some rows mark clone size as missing; the rest say once, few, many or name a class of expanded clone.

J gene,V gene,clone size,D gene,CDR3 DNA,CDR3 protein
TRBJ2-3,TRBV10-3,NA,NA,TGTGCCATCAGGCCAGACGGAGGGGATACGCAGTATTTT,CAIRPDGGDTQYF
TRBJ2-7,TRBV11-2,NA,NA,TGTGCCAGCAGCTTAGGGTCTCTCGAGCAGTACTTC,CASSLGSLEQYF
TRBJ1-1,TRBV5-1,NA,NA,TGCGCCAGCAGCAGGATGAACACTGAAGCTTTCTTT,CASSRMNTEAFF
TRBJ2-5,TRBV11-2,NA,TRBD2,TGTGCCAGCAGCCGGACTAGCGGGGATCAAGAGACCCAGTACTTC,CASSRTSGDQETQYF
TRBJ2-4,TRBV13,NA,NA,TGTGCCAGCAGCTTATTCGAGGGGCTGGACATTCAGTACTTC,CASSLFEGLDIQYF
TRBJ2-7,TRBV2,NA,NA,TGTGCCAGCAGGGGGGTGGGCTACGAGCAGTACTTC,CASRGVGYEQYF
TRBJ1-5,TRBV7-8,few,TRBD1,TGTGCCAGCAGCTTAGCCGGCACAGGGGGTAGGCCCCAGCATTTT,CASSLAGTGGRPQHF
TRBJ1-4,TRBV4-3,few,TRBD1,TGCGCCAGCAGCCGCCTGACAGGGGACGCGAATGAAAAACTGTTTTTT,CASSRLTGDANEKLFF
TRBJ2-7,TRBV30,few,NA,TGTGCCTGGAGTTTGGAGGGGGCTGTCTACGAGCAGTACTTC,CAWSLEGAVYEQYF
TRBJ2-5,TRBV4-1,NA,NA,TGCGCCAGCAGCCAAGGCTCAGAAGAGACCCAGTACTTC,CASSQGSEETQYF
TRBJ2-3,TRBV7-6,NA,NA,TGTGCCAGCAGCTTACAGGGTTCGAGCACAGATACGCAGTATTTT,CASSLQGSSTDTQYF
TRBJ1-2,TRBV5-6,NA,NA,TGTGCCAGCAGCTTGGAGCAGGGGCGGTTAATCTATGGCTACACCTTC,CASSLEQGRLIYGYTF
TRBJ2-7,TRBV5-6,NA,NA,TGTGCCAGCAGCTTGGAACCCGGGGAGCAGTACTTC,CASSLEPGEQYF
TRBJ1-6,TRBV30,NA,TRBD1,TGTGCCTGGAGTGTATCTGGGACAGCACGCCGACCCCTCCACTTT,CAWSVSGTARRPLHF
TRBJ2-7,TRBV11-2,once,TRBD2,TGTGCCAGCAGCTTAGATCCGGGAGGCCACTACGAGCAGTACTTC,CASSLDPGGHYEQYF
TRBJ2-1,TRBV27,NA,NA,TGTGCCAGCAGTTCGGTGCGCGGGGTACGAGAGCAGTTCTTC,CASSSVRGVREQFF
TRBJ2-1,TRBV30,NA,NA,TGTGCCTGGAGTTGGTTGTCGGACTACAATGAGCAGTTCTTC,CAWSWLSDYNEQFF
TRBJ1-5,TRBV5-1,NA,NA,TGCGCCAGCAGCCAGACAGGCTTCGAACAGCCCCAGCATTTT,CASSQTGFEQPQHF
TRBJ1-5,TRBV30,NA,NA,TGTGCCTGGACCCGGGGGGCTCAGCCCCAGCATTTT,CAWTRGAQPQHF
TRBJ2-5,TRBV10-3,NA,TRBD2,TGTGCCATCAGTGAAGGGCTAGCGGGGGGCAATCAAGAGACCCAGTACTTC,CAISEGLAGGNQETQYF
TRBJ2-7,TRBV9,few,TRBD1,TGTGCCAGCAGCACACGGACAGGGTTGGCCAACGAGCAGTACTTC,CASSTRTGLANEQYF
TRBJ2-1,TRBV6-5,few,TRBD2,TGTGCCAGCAGTTGGGACGGGGGGGATGAGCAGTTCTTC,CASSWDGGDEQFF
TRBJ2-7,TRBV6-5,NA,NA,TGTGCCAGCACCGAGGACGGGCGATCCTACGAGCAGTACTTC,CASTEDGRSYEQYF
TRBJ2-2,TRBV29-1,NA,NA,TGCAGCGTCCAGGGAGGTGCCGGGGAGCTGTTTTTT,CSVQGGAGELFF
TRBJ1-1,TRBV11-2,NA,NA,TGTGCCAGCCGACAGGTCCGGAACACTGAAGCTTTCTTT,CASRQVRNTEAFF
TRBJ1-5,TRBV4-1,few,NA,TGCGCCAGCAGCCAAGATAGGGAGGAGGCCCAGCATTTT,CASSQDREEAQHF
TRBJ2-2,TRBV29-1,few,NA,TGCAGCGTGCTCGCTAGCGTGGAAACCGGGGAGCTGTTTTTT,CSVLASVETGELFF
TRBJ2-5,TRBV25-1,NA,NA,TGTGCCAGCAGCCCGACTTCACAAGAGACCCAGTACTTC,CASSPTSQETQYF
TRBJ2-2,TRBV27,few,NA,TGTGCCAGCAGTTGGACAGCGAACACCGGGGAGCTGTTTTTT,CASSWTANTGELFF
TRBJ2-1,TRBV27,NA,NA,TGTGCCAGCAGTTTCGGGACGACGATTGAGCAGTTCTTC,CASSFGTTIEQFF
TRBJ2-7,TRBV5-4,few,NA,TGTGCCAGCAGCTTGGACAGATCCTACGAGCAGTACTTC,CASSLDRSYEQYF
TRBJ1-1,TRBV25-1,NA,TRBD1,TGTGCCAGCAGTGAGGGACAGGGGGCTTCTGCTTTCTTT,CASSEGQGASAFF
TRBJ2-3,TRBV15,NA,NA,TGTGCCACCAGCAGATCCCCGCCACAGGGGGAGGGAACAGATACGCAGTATTTT,CATSRSPPQGEGTDTQYF
TRBJ2-1,TRBV25-1,once,TRBD2,TGTGCCAGCAGTGGATATGAAGCGGGGAATGAGCAGTTCTTC,CASSGYEAGNEQFF
TRBJ1-5,TRBV27,NA,NA,TGTGCCAGCAGTTTCTGCGGGGTTTGTCGCAATCAGCCCCAGCATTTT,CASSFCGVCRNQPQHF
TRBJ2-2,TRBV25-1,NA,NA,TGTGCCAGCGAGAACACCGGGGAGCTGTTTTTT,CASENTGELFF
TRBJ2-3,TRBV5-1,NA,TRBD2,TGCGCCAGCAGCTTGGAGGGACTAGCGGCGAGCACAGATACGCAGTATTTT,CASSLEGLAASTDTQYF
TRBJ1-2,TRBV4-3,few,NA,TGCGCCAGCAGCCCTGGGGGCGACTATGGCTACACCTTC,CASSPGGDYGYTF
TRBJ2-7,TRBV29-1,NA,NA,TGCAGCGTTGAATTTACCGATGCCCCCTACGAGCAGTACTTC,CSVEFTDAPYEQYF
TRBJ2-3,TRBV6-5,NA,NA,TGTGCCAGCAGCCCCCCGGGGAGTACGCAGTATTTT,CASSPPGSTQYF
TRBJ1-2,TRBV27,NA,NA,TGTGCCAGCAGTTTTGAGGGAGGTCATGGCTACACCTTC,CASSFEGGHGYTF
TRBJ2-7,TRBV4-1,NA,TRBD1,TGCGCCAGCAGCCAAGTACAGGGGGGTTACGAGCAGTACTTC,CASSQVQGGYEQYF
TRBJ2-7,TRBV9,NA,NA,TGTGCCAGCAGTCTCGAGGGGGTCCCCTACGAGCAGTACTTC,CASSLEGVPYEQYF
TRBJ1-1,TRBV25-1,NA,TRBD1,TGTGCCAGCAGGCCGGGACAGAATACTGAAGCTTTCTTT,CASRPGQNTEAFF